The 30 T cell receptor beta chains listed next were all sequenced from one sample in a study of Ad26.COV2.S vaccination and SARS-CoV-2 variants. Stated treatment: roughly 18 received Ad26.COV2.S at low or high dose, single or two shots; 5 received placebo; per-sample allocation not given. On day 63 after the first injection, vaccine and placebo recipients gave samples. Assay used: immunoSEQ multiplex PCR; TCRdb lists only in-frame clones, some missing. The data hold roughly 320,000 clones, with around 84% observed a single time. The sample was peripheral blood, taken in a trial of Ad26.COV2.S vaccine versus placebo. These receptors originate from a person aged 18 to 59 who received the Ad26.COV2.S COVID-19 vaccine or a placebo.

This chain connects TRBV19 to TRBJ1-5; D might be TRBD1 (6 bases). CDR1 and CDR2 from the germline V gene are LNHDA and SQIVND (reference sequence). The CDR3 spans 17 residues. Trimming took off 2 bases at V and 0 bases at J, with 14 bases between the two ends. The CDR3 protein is CASSINHDRTSNQPQHF. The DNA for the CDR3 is TGTGCCAGTAGTATAAATCACGACAGGACTAGCAATCAGCCCCAGCATTTT.

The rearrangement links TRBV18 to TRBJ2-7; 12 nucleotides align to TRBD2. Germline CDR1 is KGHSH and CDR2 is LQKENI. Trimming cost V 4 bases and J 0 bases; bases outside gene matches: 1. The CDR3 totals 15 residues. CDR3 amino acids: CASSQTSGSSYEQYF. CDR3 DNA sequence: TGTGCCAGCTCACAGACTAGCGGGAGCTCCTACGAGCAGTACTTC.

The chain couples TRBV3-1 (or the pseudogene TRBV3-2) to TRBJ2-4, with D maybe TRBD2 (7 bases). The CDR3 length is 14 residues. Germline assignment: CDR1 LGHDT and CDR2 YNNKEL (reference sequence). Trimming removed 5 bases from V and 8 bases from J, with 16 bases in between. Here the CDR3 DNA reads TGTGCCAGCAGCAATAGGGGGGGGCGTTACATTCAGTACTTC. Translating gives CASSNRGGRYIQYF.

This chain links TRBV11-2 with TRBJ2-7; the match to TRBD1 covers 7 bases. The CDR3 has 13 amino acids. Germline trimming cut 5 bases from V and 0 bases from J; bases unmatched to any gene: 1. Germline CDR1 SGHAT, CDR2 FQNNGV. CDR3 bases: TGTGCCAGCAGCCGACAGGGCTCCTACGAGCAGTACTTC. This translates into CASSRQGSYEQYF.

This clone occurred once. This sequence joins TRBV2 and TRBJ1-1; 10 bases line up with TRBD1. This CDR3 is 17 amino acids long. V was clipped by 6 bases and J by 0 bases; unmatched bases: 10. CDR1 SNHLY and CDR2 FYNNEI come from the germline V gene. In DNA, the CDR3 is TGTGCCAGCAGCGGGACAGGGGATCCCATCATGAACACTGAAGCTTTCTTT. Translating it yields CASSGTGDPIMNTEAFF.

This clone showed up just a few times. CDR3 DNA: TGTGCCAGCAGCTTAGATGGGACCGAGCCCTACGAGCAGTACTTC. The encoded protein is CASSLDGTEPYEQYF. This sequence joins TRBV11-1 and TRBJ2-7; D tentatively fits TRBD1 or TRBD2 (5 bases each). V dropped 1 base and J dropped 2 bases, with 12 bases sitting between them. The CDR3 sequence is 15 residues long. Germline V lookup: CDR1 SGHAT, CDR2 FQDESV (reference sequence). The full variable domain, its missing parts supplied by reference TRBV11-1 and TRBJ2-7, is EAEVAQSPRYKITEKSQAVAFWCDPISGHATLYWYRQILGQGPELLVQFQDESVVDDSQLPKDRFSAERLKGVDSTLKIQPAELGDSAMYLCASSLDGTEPYEQYFGPGTRLTVT.

The CDR3 loop reads CASSLATGGAETQYF. In nucleotides, the CDR3 is TGCGCCAGCAGCTTGGCCACTGGGGGGGCTGAGACCCAGTACTTC. V gene TRBV5-1 combines with J gene TRBJ2-5; tentatively, D is TRBD2 (7 bases). The CDR3 length is 15 residues. From germline, CDR1 is SGHRS and CDR2 YFSETQ. With 0 bases removed from V and 5 bases from J, the gap between germline ends came to 14 bases. Using reference TRBV5-1 and TRBJ2-5 for the parts outside the CDR3, the full variable domain is KAGVTQTPRYLIKTRGQQVTLSCSPISGHRSVSWYQQTPGQGLQFLFEYFSETQRNKGNFPGRFSGRQFSNSRSEMNVSTLELGDSALYLCASSLATGGAETQYFGPGTRLLVL.

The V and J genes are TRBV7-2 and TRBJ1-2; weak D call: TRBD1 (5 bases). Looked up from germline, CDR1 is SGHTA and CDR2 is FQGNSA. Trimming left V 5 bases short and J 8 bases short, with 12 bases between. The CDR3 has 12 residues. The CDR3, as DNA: TGTGCCAGCAGCCCGCAGGGTTTGGGCTACACCTTC. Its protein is CASSPQGLGYTF.

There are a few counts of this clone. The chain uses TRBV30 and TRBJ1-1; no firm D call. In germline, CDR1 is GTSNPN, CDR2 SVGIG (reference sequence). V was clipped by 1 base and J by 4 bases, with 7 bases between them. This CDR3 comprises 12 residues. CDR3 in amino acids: CAWSARSTEAFF. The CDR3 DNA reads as TGTGCCTGGAGTGCCCGGAGCACTGAAGCTTTCTTT.

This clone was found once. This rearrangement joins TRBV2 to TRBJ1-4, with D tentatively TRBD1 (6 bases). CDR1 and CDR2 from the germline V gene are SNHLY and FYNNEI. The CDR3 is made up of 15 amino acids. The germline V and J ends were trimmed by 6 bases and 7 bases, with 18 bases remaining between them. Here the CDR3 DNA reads TGTGCCAGCAGGTTGACGGACAGCCGTTCTGAAAAACTGTTTTTT. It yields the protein CASRLTDSRSEKLFF.

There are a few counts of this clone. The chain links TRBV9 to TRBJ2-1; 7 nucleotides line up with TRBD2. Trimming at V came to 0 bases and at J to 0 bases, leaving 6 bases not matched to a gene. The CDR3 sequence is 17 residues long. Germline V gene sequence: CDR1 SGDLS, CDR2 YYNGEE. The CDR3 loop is CASSVDWRGSSYNEQFF. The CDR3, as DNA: TGTGCCAGCAGCGTAGATTGGCGGGGGAGCTCCTACAATGAGCAGTTCTTC.

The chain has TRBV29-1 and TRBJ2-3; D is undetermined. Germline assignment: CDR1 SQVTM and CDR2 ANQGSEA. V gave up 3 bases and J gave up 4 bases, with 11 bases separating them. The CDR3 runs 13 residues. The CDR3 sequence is CSVEWPGSDTQYF. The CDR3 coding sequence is TGCAGCGTTGAGTGGCCGGGTTCAGATACGCAGTATTTT.

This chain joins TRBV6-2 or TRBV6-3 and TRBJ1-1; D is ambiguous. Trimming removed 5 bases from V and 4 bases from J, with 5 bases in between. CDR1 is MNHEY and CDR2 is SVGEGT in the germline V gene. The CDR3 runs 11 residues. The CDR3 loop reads CASSRITEAFF. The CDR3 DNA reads TGTGCCAGCAGTCGGATCACTGAAGCTTTCTTT.

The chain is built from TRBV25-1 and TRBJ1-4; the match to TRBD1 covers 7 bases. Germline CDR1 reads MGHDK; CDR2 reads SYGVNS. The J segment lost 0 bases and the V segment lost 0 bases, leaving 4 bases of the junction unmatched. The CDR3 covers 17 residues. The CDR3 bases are TGTGCCAGCAGTGAATATTTAGGGACAGCAACTAATGAAAAACTGTTTTTT. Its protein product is CASSEYLGTATNEKLFF.

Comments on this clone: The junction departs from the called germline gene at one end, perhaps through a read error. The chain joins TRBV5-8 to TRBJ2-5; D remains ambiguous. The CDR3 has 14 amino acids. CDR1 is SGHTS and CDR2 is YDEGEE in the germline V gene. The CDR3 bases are TGTGCCAGCAGCTTGGGGCAGAACCAAGAGTCCCAGTACTTC. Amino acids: CASSLGQNQESQYF.

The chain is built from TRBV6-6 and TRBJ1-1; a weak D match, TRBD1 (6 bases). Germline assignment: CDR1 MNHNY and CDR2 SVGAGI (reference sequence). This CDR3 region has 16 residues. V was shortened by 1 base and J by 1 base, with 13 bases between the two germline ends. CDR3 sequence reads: CASSYFTGHPNTEAFF. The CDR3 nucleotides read TGTGCCAGCAGTTACTTTACGGGACACCCGAACACTGAAGCTTTCTTT.

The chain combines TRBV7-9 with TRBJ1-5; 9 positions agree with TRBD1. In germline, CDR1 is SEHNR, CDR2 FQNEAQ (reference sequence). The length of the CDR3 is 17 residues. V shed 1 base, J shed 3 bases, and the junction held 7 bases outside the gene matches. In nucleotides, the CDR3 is TGTGCCAGCAGCTTAGTGGTCCGGGACAGGGTCAATCAGCCCCAGCATTTT. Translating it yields CASSLVVRDRVNQPQHF.

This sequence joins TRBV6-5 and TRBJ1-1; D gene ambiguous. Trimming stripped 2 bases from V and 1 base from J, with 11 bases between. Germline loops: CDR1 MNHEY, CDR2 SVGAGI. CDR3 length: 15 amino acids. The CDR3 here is CASSYGLGKNTEAFF. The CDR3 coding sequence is TGTGCCAGCAGTTACGGGCTAGGCAAGAACACTGAAGCTTTCTTT.

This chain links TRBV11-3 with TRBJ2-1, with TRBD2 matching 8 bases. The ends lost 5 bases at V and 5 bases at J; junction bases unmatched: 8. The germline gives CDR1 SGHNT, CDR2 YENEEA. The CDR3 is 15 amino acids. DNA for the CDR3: TGTGCCAGCAGCACCGGGACTAGGATCCACAATGAGCAGTTCTTC. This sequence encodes CASSTGTRIHNEQFF.

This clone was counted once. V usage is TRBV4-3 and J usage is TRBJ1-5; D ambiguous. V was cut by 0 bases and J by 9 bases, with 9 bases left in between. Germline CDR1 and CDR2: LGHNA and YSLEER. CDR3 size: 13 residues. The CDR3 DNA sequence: TGCGCCAGCAGCCAAGATCAAGGGAGGCCCCAGCATTTT. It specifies CASSQDQGRPQHF.

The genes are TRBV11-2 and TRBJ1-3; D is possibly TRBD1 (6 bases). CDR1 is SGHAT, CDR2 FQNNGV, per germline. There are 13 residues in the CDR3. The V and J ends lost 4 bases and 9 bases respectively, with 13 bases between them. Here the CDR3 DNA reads TGTGCCAGCAGCTCCGCGGGGGGCAGCACCATATATTTT. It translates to CASSSAGGSTIYF.

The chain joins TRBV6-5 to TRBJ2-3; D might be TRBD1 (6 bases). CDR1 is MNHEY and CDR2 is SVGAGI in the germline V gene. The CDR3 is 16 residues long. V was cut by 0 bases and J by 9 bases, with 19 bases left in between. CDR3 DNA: TGTGCCAGCAGTTACTCAGAGGGGGACCCACAGGAGACGCAGTATTTT. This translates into CASSYSEGDPQETQYF.

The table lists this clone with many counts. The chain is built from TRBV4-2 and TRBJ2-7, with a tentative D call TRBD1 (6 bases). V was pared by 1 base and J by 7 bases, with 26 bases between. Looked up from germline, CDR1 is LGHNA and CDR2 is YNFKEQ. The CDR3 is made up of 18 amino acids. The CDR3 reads CASSQASEQGGYLREQYF. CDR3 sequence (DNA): TGTGCCAGCAGCCAAGCGAGTGAACAGGGCGGATATTTACGGGAGCAGTACTTC.

The CDR3 spells CASSLGQGFQGYTF. Written as DNA, the CDR3 is TGCGCCAGCAGCTTGGGACAGGGGTTTCAGGGCTACACCTTC. The chain employs TRBV5-1 and TRBJ1-2; 8 bases match TRBD1. The V gene end was trimmed by 0 bases and the J gene end by 8 bases; junction bases not matched to a gene: 6. The CDR3 contains 14 residues. The germline CDR1 and CDR2 sequences are SGHRS and YFSETQ.

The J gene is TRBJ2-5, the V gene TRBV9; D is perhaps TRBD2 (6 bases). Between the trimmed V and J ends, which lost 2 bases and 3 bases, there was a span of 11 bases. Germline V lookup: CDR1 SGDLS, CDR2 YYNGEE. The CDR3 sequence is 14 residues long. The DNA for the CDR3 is TGTGCCAGCAGCGTGGGTGGAGGGGAAGAGACCCAGTACTTC. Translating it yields CASSVGGGEETQYF.

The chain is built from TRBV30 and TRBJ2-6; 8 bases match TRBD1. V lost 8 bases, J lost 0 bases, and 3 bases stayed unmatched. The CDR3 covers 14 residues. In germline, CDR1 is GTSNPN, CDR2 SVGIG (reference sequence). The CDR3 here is CADRGSSGANVLTF. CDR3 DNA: TGTGCCGACAGGGGTAGCTCTGGGGCCAACGTCCTGACTTTC.

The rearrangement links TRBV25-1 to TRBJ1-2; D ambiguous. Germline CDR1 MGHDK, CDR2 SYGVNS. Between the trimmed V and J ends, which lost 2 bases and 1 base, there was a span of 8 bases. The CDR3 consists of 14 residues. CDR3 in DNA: TGTGCCAGCAGTGAACCCCGGGTTAACTATGGCTACACCTTC. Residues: CASSEPRVNYGYTF.

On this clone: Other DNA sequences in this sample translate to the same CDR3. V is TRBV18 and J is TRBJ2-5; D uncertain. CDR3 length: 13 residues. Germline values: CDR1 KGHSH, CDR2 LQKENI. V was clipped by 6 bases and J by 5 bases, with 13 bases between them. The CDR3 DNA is TGTGCCAGCTCGCCCCCCAGCCTGGAGACCCAGTACTTC. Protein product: CASSPPSLETQYF.

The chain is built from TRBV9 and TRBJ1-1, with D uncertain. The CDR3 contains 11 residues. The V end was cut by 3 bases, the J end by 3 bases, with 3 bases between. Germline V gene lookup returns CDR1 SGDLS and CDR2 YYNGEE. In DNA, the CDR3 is TGTGCCAGCAGCGCTGACACTGAAGCTTTCTTT. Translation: CASSADTEAFF.

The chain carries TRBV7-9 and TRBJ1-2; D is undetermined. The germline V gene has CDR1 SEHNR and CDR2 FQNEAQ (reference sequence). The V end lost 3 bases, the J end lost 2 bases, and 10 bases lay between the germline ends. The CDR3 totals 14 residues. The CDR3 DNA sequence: TGTGCCAGCAGCTTTTACACAGAGAACTATGGCTACACCTTC. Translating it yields CASSFYTENYGYTF.